This T cell receptor beta chain was identified in a study of prognosis after radiotherapy for stage I lung cancer. Study-level results: Reduced Shannon entropy following stereotactic body radiation therapy was recorded in patients who developed distant metastases.

V was shortened by 1 base and J by 4 bases, with 7 bases between the two germline ends. CDR3 length: 13 amino acids. Genomic DNA provided the template from which TCR beta CDR3 was amplified by two-round multiplex PCR. Individual primers that were specific to each TRBV and TRBJ gene served in first-round PCR. TCRdb called the multiplex PCR reads again in MiXCR, with one record for every CDR3 protein. The data hold tens of thousands of distinct CDR3 sequences, with approximately 40% observed a single time. In the case of this clonotype: The antigen is undetermined.

The sequenced sample was PBMCs, obtained before or after stereotactic body radiation therapy (not recorded which). The sequence came from a donor over 45 with non-small cell lung cancer. This rearrangement joins TRBV12-3 or TRBV12-4 to TRBJ1-1; no definite D call. The CDR3 loop reads CASSLGAITEAFF. CDR3 in DNA: TGTGCCAGCAGTTTAGGGGCAATCACTGAAGCTTTCTTT.